One sample yielded the 10 T cell receptor beta chains listed below, sequenced in a study of T cells after yellow fever vaccination. TCRdb independently ran MiXCR on the 5' RACE reads; one entry per CDR3 protein. The repertoire holds a few hundred thousand distinct CDR3 sequences, with about 4% as singletons. Sequencing was performed on PBMCs, taken 5 days after the yellow fever booster vaccination. These receptors came from a man younger than 35 who received the YFV17D yellow fever vaccine.

This clonotype was seen many times. The CDR3 loop is CSARDASGGSDTQYF. The CDR3 DNA reads as TGCAGTGCTAGAGATGCCAGCGGGGGATCGGATACGCAGTATTTT. The chain links TRBV20-1 to TRBJ2-3; 8 bases line up with TRBD2. The length of the CDR3 is 15 residues. CDR1 is DFQATT and CDR2 is SNEGSKA in the germline V gene (reference sequence). With V trimmed by 0 bases and J by 6 bases, 8 bases remained unmatched.

This clonotype was seen many times. DNA of the CDR3: TGTGCCAGCGGCAATAATTACGGGGAGCTGTTTTTT. Encoded protein: CASGNNYGELFF. The chain has TRBV6-2 or TRBV6-3 and TRBJ2-2, with D unresolved. Germline CDR1 is MNHEY and CDR2 is SVGEGT. The CDR3 covers 12 residues. V was trimmed by 8 bases and J by 7 bases, leaving 11 bases between them.

The chain links TRBV6-4 to TRBJ1-2; TRBD1 is a possible D gene (5 bases). The CDR3 contains 15 residues. The germline V gene has CDR1 MRHNA and CDR2 SNTAGT. V gave up 7 bases and J gave up 4 bases, with 19 bases separating them. CDR3 protein: CASKHQGFGPYGYTF. The CDR3 bases are TGTGCCAGCAAGCATCAGGGCTTCGGACCCTATGGCTACACCTTC.

In this sample, this clonotype turned up many times. The genes are TRBV12-3 or TRBV12-4 and TRBJ1-6; D ambiguous. Trimming shortened V by 6 bases and J by 10 bases, and 10 bases separated the two germline ends. The length of the CDR3 is 12 residues. The CDR3 DNA is TGTGCCAGCAGCCACCTGGGGTCACCCCTCCACTTT. Residues: CASSHLGSPLHF.

The CDR3 here is CASTLNRITDTQYF. The CDR3 region has the DNA TGTGCCAGCACCCTCAACCGAATCACAGATACGCAGTATTTT. The chain has TRBV12-3 or TRBV12-4 and TRBJ2-3; the D is unclear. CDR3 size: 14 residues. V gave up 7 bases and J gave up 2 bases, with 13 bases separating them.

This clonotype was seen only a few times. V gene TRBV12-3 or TRBV12-4 combines with J gene TRBJ1-2; D ambiguous. V was clipped by 1 base and J by 6 bases, with 18 bases between them. CDR3 length: 16 residues. The CDR3 region is CASSLDRRPQSDGYTF. The CDR3 DNA sequence: TGTGCCAGCAGTTTAGACAGAAGACCCCAATCCGATGGCTACACCTTC.

This clonotype occurred a few times. The J gene is TRBJ1-6, the V gene TRBV20-1; 7 bases map to TRBD1. Trimming took 4 bases from V and 1 from J; bases not matched to a gene: 7. The CDR3 covers 16 residues. Per the germline V gene, CDR1 is DFQATT and CDR2 is SNEGSKA (reference sequence). CDR3 residues: CSATTGIGSYNSPLHF. The CDR3 nucleotides are TGCAGTGCTACGACAGGGATAGGGTCCTATAATTCACCCCTCCACTTT.

The table lists this clonotype with a few counts. CDR3 DNA sequence: TGTGCCAGCAGCCAAGGTCACACCGGGGAGCTGTTTTTT. Protein sequence: CASSQGHTGELFF. The chain combines TRBV3-1 with TRBJ2-2, with D unresolved. The germline V gene has CDR1 LGHDT and CDR2 YNNKEL (reference sequence). This CDR3 has 13 residues. Trimming cost V 1 base and J 3 bases, with 3 bases left between them.

This clonotype was counted between two and nine times. This chain links TRBV20-1 with TRBJ2-7, with 10 bases that match TRBD1. CDR3 size: 14 residues. CDR1 is DFQATT and CDR2 is SNEGSKA in the germline V gene (reference sequence). With V trimmed by 3 bases and J by 9 bases, 11 bases remained unmatched. The CDR3 is CSASGQGDSLGQYF. For the CDR3, the DNA is TGCAGTGCTAGCGGACAGGGGGACTCTTTGGGGCAGTACTTC.

This clonotype has a handful of counts. The J gene is TRBJ1-2, the V gene TRBV4-3; 8 nucleotides match TRBD1. The CDR3 runs 15 residues. V gave up 5 bases and J gave up 4 bases; unmatched junction bases: 9. In germline, CDR1 is LGHNA, CDR2 YSLEER. CDR3: CASSGPTGDPYGYTF. The CDR3 DNA reads as TGCGCCAGCAGCGGTCCGACAGGGGATCCCTATGGCTACACCTTC.